Listed below are T cell receptor beta chains from one sample, sequenced in a study of T cell repertoires in cytomegalovirus infection. No antigen is known for these receptors. TCRdb re-called the reads with MiXCR, one entry per CDR3 protein. The sample lists roughly 500,000 distinct CDR3 sequences; roughly a third were seen once. This specimen was cultured PBMCs, taken from culture after CMV antigen stimulation. These TCRs come from a human donor in good health (CMV status not recorded). Some clones in this sample may be carry-over from other donors' samples. The CDR3 runs from the conserved cysteine through the conserved F or W. A D gene is named only where the DNA matches it firmly. Not every row has a clone size; where given, it reads once, few, many or a size class.

CDR3: CASSPKTLSPEAFF
DNA: TGTGCCAGCAGCCCCAAGACACTTTCTCCTGAAGCTTTCTTT
D: NA
size: many
V: TRBV7-2
J: TRBJ1-1

CDR3: CASSVKRGDF
DNA: TGTGCCAGCAGCGTTAAGCGGGGGGACTTC
D: TRBD2
size: NA
V: TRBV9
J: TRBJ2-1

CDR3: CASSQTGTGLSSYNEQFF
DNA: TGTGCCAGCAGTCAAACCGGGACAGGTCTCAGCTCCTACAATGAGCAGTTCTTC
D: TRBD1
size: few
V: TRBV6-6
J: TRBJ2-1

CDR3: CATSTLAGVRTDTQYF
DNA: TGTGCCACCAGCACATTAGCGGGAGTTCGTACAGATACGCAGTATTTT
D: TRBD2
size: few
V: TRBV15
J: TRBJ2-3

CDR3: CASSLFPSRETQYF
DNA: TGTGCCAGCAGTTTATTTCCTAGCCGAGAGACCCAGTACTTC
D: NA
size: NA
V: TRBV12-3/TRBV12-4
J: TRBJ2-5

CDR3: CASSLPQGVYGYTF
DNA: TGTGCCAGCAGCTTGCCTCAGGGGGTGTATGGCTACACCTTC
D: TRBD1
size: few
V: TRBV5-4
J: TRBJ1-2

CDR3: CAISVGRGKQETQYF
DNA: TGTGCCATCAGTGTGGGCAGGGGAAAGCAAGAGACCCAGTACTTC
D: NA
size: NA
V: TRBV10-3
J: TRBJ2-5

CDR3: CATSRDPTGGGTEAFF
DNA: TGTGCCACCAGCAGAGATCCCACAGGGGGTGGGACTGAAGCTTTCTTT
D: TRBD1
size: few
V: TRBV15
J: TRBJ1-1

CDR3: CASSYGRGFGIQYF
DNA: TGTGCCAGCAGTTACGGGAGGGGGTTTGGCATTCAGTACTTC
D: NA
size: NA
V: TRBV6-2/TRBV6-3
J: TRBJ2-4

CDR3: CASSPGTDYGYTF
DNA: TGTGCCAGCTCACCAGGGACAGACTATGGCTACACCTTC
D: TRBD1
size: many
V: TRBV18
J: TRBJ1-2

CDR3: CASRDPSGLAGPSSYNEQFF
DNA: TGTGCCAGCAGGGACCCCTCGGGACTAGCGGGACCTAGCTCCTACAATGAGCAGTTCTTC
D: TRBD2
size: NA
V: TRBV6-2/TRBV6-3
J: TRBJ2-1

CDR3: CASSPAGIYGYTF
DNA: TGTGCCAGCAGCCCGGCGGGGATCTATGGCTACACCTTC
D: NA
size: NA
V: TRBV7-2
J: TRBJ1-2

CDR3: CASSPSGREYETQYF
DNA: TGTGCCAGCAGCCCCTCTGGGCGGGAGTATGAGACCCAGTACTTC
D: TRBD2
size: NA
V: TRBV11-3
J: TRBJ2-5

CDR3: CSARDGITGLASNEQFF
DNA: TGCAGTGCTAGAGATGGGATTACGGGACTAGCGTCCAATGAGCAGTTCTTC
D: TRBD2
size: NA
V: TRBV20-1
J: TRBJ2-1

CDR3: CASSLVKTYEQYF
DNA: TGTGCCAGCAGCTTAGTCAAGACCTACGAGCAGTACTTC
D: NA
size: many
V: TRBV7-2
J: TRBJ2-7

CDR3: CASTGGQGLSTGELFF
DNA: TGTGCCAGCACCGGGGGACAGGGGTTGAGCACCGGGGAGCTGTTTTTT
D: TRBD1
size: many
V: TRBV7-2
J: TRBJ2-2

CDR3: CASSQELRGRNEQFF
DNA: TGTGCCAGCAGCCAAGAACTGCGCGGGAGGAATGAGCAGTTCTTC
D: TRBD2
size: NA
V: TRBV4-2
J: TRBJ2-1

CDR3: CASSYSRGPGANVLTF
DNA: TGTGCCAGCAGTTACTCTAGGGGCCCTGGGGCCAACGTCCTGACTTTC
D: NA
size: NA
V: TRBV6-6
J: TRBJ2-6

CDR3: CASSDQGYEQYF
DNA: TGTGCCAGCAGTGATCAGGGTTACGAGCAGTACTTC
D: NA
size: NA
V: TRBV6-2/TRBV6-3
J: TRBJ2-7

CDR3: CASSLTRVDEQFF
DNA: TGTGCCAGCAGCCTAACGAGGGTGGATGAGCAGTTCTTC
D: NA
size: many
V: TRBV7-2
J: TRBJ2-1

CDR3: CASSLVPGWNEQFF
DNA: TGTGCCAGCAGCTTAGTCCCGGGATGGAATGAGCAGTTCTTC
D: NA
size: NA
V: TRBV7-2
J: TRBJ2-1

CDR3: CASSYGTGVGNEQYF
DNA: TGTGCCAGCAGTTACGGGACAGGGGTTGGCAACGAGCAGTACTTC
D: TRBD1
size: NA
V: TRBV6-6
J: TRBJ2-7

CDR3: CASSHLTARGYTF
DNA: TGTGCCAGCAGTCACCTTACAGCGCGTGGCTACACCTTC
D: NA
size: few
V: TRBV12-3/TRBV12-4
J: TRBJ1-2

CDR3: CASSPKPGFTEAFF
DNA: TGTGCCAGCAGTCCCAAACCAGGGTTTACTGAAGCTTTCTTT
D: NA
size: few
V: TRBV6-6
J: TRBJ1-1

CDR3: CASSLGGGSANEQFF
DNA: TGTGCCAGCAGCTTGGGGGGCGGGAGTGCCAATGAGCAGTTCTTC
D: NA
size: NA
V: TRBV11-2
J: TRBJ2-1

CDR3: CARSGRLYGYTF
DNA: TGTGCCAGAAGCGGCCGTCTGTATGGCTACACCTTC
D: NA
size: NA
V: TRBV5-3
J: TRBJ1-2

CDR3: CASSLGLLAGTGELFF
DNA: TGTGCCAGCAGCTTAGGTCTCCTAGCGGGAACCGGGGAGCTGTTTTTT
D: TRBD2
size: NA
V: TRBV7-6
J: TRBJ2-2

CDR3: CASSYRDRVVYTF
DNA: TGTGCCAGCAGCTACCGGGACAGGGTAGTCTACACCTTC
D: TRBD1
size: many
V: TRBV7-2
J: TRBJ1-2

CDR3: CASSLNRGYYNEQFF
DNA: TGTGCCAGCAGCTTAAACAGGGGGTATTACAATGAGCAGTTCTTC
D: TRBD1
size: few
V: TRBV7-6
J: TRBJ2-1

CDR3: CASSFPGSGQPQHF
DNA: TGTGCCAGCAGCTTCCCAGGGTCGGGTCAGCCCCAGCATTTT
D: NA
size: NA
V: TRBV7-9
J: TRBJ1-5

CDR3: CASSQTRSYGYTF
DNA: TGTGCCAGCAGCCAAACCCGAAGCTATGGCTACACCTTC
D: NA
size: few
V: TRBV4-2
J: TRBJ1-2

CDR3: CASISLGRQYEQYF
DNA: TGTGCCAGCATTTCCCTCGGGAGGCAATACGAGCAGTACTTC
D: TRBD2
size: NA
V: TRBV27
J: TRBJ2-7

CDR3: CASSTGSRGGQPQHF
DNA: TGTGCCAGTAGTACCGGGAGCAGGGGAGGTCAGCCCCAGCATTTT
D: NA
size: few
V: TRBV19
J: TRBJ1-5

CDR3: CASSLARGVGQTQYF
DNA: TGTGCCAGCAGCTTAGCGCGGGGGGTCGGGCAGACCCAGTACTTC
D: TRBD2
size: few
V: TRBV7-8
J: TRBJ2-5

CDR3: CASSASAGSGANVLTF
DNA: TGTGCCAGCAGCGCAAGTGCGGGATCTGGGGCCAACGTCCTGACTTTC
D: NA
size: few
V: TRBV7-8
J: TRBJ2-6

CDR3: CATSDYPSGRANEQFF
DNA: TGTGCCACCAGTGATTACCCTAGCGGGAGGGCTAATGAGCAGTTCTTC
D: TRBD2
size: NA
V: TRBV24-1
J: TRBJ2-1

CDR3: CSARGRQGTYEQYF
DNA: TGCAGTGCTAGAGGTCGGCAGGGTACCTACGAGCAGTACTTC
D: NA
size: NA
V: TRBV20-1
J: TRBJ2-7

CDR3: CASSSGEQTQYF
DNA: TGTGCCAGTAGTTCAGGGGAGCAGACCCAGTACTTC
D: NA
size: NA
V: TRBV19
J: TRBJ2-5

CDR3: CASSPGLAGETYEQYF
DNA: TGTGCCAGCAGCCCCGGACTAGCGGGAGAAACCTACGAGCAGTACTTC
D: TRBD2
size: few
V: TRBV7-7
J: TRBJ2-7

CDR3: CASGRQGSTEAFF
DNA: TGTGCTAGTGGGCGACAGGGATCCACTGAAGCTTTCTTT
D: TRBD1
size: NA
V: TRBV12-5
J: TRBJ1-1